This T cell receptor (beta chain) was profiled in a study of blood T cell repertoires in COVID-19. Study overall: Samples taken during acute and convalescent COVID-19 were collected in the United States, Italy and Spain.

Enrolled through a virtual design, the participants were between roughly 18 and 95 years of age and came from about two dozen US areas. Cohort assignment relied on participant-reported clinical history. Recovered participants had two consecutive negative NP/OP PCR tests, healthcare professional clearance, or symptom resolution. The junction had 4 bases not matched to a gene; V was cut back by 2 bases and J by 2 bases. The CDR3 spans 15 residues. Germline V gene lookup returns CDR1 SGHRS and CDR2 YFSETQ. The method was immunoSEQ multiplex PCR; TCRdb's version includes in-frame clones alone and lacks a portion of them. The sample has 400,000 to 450,000 clones, around 91% seen once.

Sequenced input: PBMCs or T cells enriched from blood (not recorded which). This sequence joins TRBV5-1 and TRBJ1-5; TRBD1 aligns across 7 bases. The sequence derives from a man between 18 and 29 years old who had recovered from COVID-19. As DNA, the CDR3 is TGCGCCAGCAGCTTAGGAGGACAGGGCAATCAGCCCCAGCATTTT. It specifies CASSLGGQGNQPQHF.